This T cell receptor beta chain was sequenced for a study of tumor-infiltrating lymphocytes in localized non-small cell lung cancer. Findings and caveats of the study: Compared with uninvolved lung, tumors showed higher T cell infiltration by TCRbeta sequencing.

The CDR3 length is 15 residues. As to this clone: Its antigen is not known.

Measured with immunoSEQ multiplex PCR; TCRdb has only the in-frame clones, and not every one. Among fewer than 15,000 clones listed, around 76% were seen once. The chain recombines TRBV21-1 with TRBJ2-6. TRBV21-1 is described as a pseudogene. The clonotype originates from a human donor with non-small cell lung cancer. Sequencing input: uninvolved lung tissue not adjacent to the tumor. The CDR3 spells CASTEGRLFRDVLTF. The CDR3 DNA is TGTGCCAGCACCGAGGGACGGCTGTTCCGTGACGTCCTGACTTTC.